This passage covers 18 T cell receptor beta chains from one sample sequenced in a study of regulatory dendritic cells for organ transplantation. Sorted subsets were CFSE-labeled and cultured approximately 5 days with allogeneic dendritic cells. These receptors' antigens are unknown. Produced via immunoSEQ multiplex PCR; TCRdb's table is partial and in-frame only. The sample carries roughly 12,000 clones, around 92% recorded once. Sequences were obtained from naive CD8+ T cells from blood cultured with regulatory dendritic cells. Subset: CD45RA+ naive T cells. These receptors came from a human donor in good health.

The genes are TRBV7-9 and TRBJ1-1; 7 nucleotides match TRBD1. CDR1 SEHNR and CDR2 FQNEAQ come from the germline V gene (reference sequence). This CDR3 is built from 15 residues. V lost 7 bases, J lost 3 bases, and 11 bases stayed unmatched. The CDR3 DNA is TGTGCCAGCATTATTGCTAAGGGGGCGGACACTGAAGCTTTCTTT. This translates into CASIIAKGADTEAFF.

The table lists this clone with a count of one. J is TRBJ1-2 and V is TRBV6-5; 7 bases match TRBD1. The junction had 3 bases not matched to a gene; V was cut back by 6 bases and J by 2 bases. Germline lookup yields CDR1 MNHEY and CDR2 SVGAGI. The CDR3 covers 13 residues. The DNA for the CDR3 is TGTGCCAGCAGGACAGGGTTCAACTATGGCTACACCTTC. Amino acids: CASRTGFNYGYTF.

The rearrangement links TRBV14 to TRBJ2-7; no definite D call. The germline V gene has CDR1 SGHDN and CDR2 FVKESK. The CDR3 runs 11 residues. The V end lost 1 base, the J end lost 4 bases, and 2 bases lay between the germline ends. The CDR3 DNA is TGTGCCAGCAGCCAAGCTTACGAGCAGTACTTC. Encoded protein: CASSQAYEQYF.

On this clone itself: The germline gene is not matched at one end of the junction; a read error may be the cause. This rearrangement joins TRBV7-9 to TRBJ2-7, with 9 bases fitting TRBD1. The CDR3 has 14 residues. Germline CDR1 is SEHNR and CDR2 is FQNEAQ (reference sequence). CDR3 DNA: TGTGCCAGTAGCTTGACAGGGGGAAAAGACGAGCAGTACTTC. Translating gives CASSLTGGKDEQYF.

The genes are TRBV2 and TRBJ2-7, with D uncertain. Germline CDR1 SNHLY, CDR2 FYNNEI. Trimming cost V 2 bases and J 2 bases, with 10 bases left between them. The CDR3 totals 14 residues. The CDR3 loop is CASSEKGGPYEQYF. The CDR3 DNA is TGTGCCAGCAGTGAAAAAGGCGGTCCCTACGAGCAGTACTTC. Supplemented by reference TRBV2 and TRBJ2-7, the full variable domain reads EPEVTQTPSHQVTQMGQEVILRCVPISNHLYFYWYRQILGQKVEFLVSFYNNEISEKSEIFDDQFSVERPDGSNFTLKIRSTKLEDSAMYFCASSEKGGPYEQYFGPGTRLTVT.

The rearrangement joins TRBV7-9 to TRBJ2-7; tentatively, D is TRBD2 (5 bases). Germline CDR1 reads SEHNR; CDR2 reads FQNEAQ (reference sequence). The V end lost 4 bases, the J end lost 2 bases, and 12 bases lay between the germline ends. This CDR3 is built from 14 residues. CDR3: CASSSPLEAYEQYF. The CDR3 DNA reads TGTGCCAGCAGCTCGCCCCTGGAGGCCTACGAGCAGTACTTC.

The J gene is TRBJ2-7, the V gene TRBV14, with D uncertain. Trimming removed 4 bases at V and 6 bases at J, with 10 bases between. Germline V CDR1 and CDR2: SGHDN, FVKESK. The CDR3 loop spans 12 amino acids. CDR3: CASSPFGGEQYF. Here the CDR3 DNA reads TGTGCCAGCAGCCCGTTCGGTGGCGAGCAGTACTTC.

J is TRBJ1-2 and V is TRBV15; the D gene is possibly TRBD1 (6 bases). This CDR3 contains 14 residues. Germline CDR1 is LNHNV and CDR2 is YYDKDF (reference sequence). V gave up 0 bases and J gave up 4 bases, with 9 bases separating them. Here the CDR3 DNA reads TGTGCCACCAGCAGAGATTCGGGGGCCTATGGCTACACCTTC. Protein sequence: CATSRDSGAYGYTF.

This clone has just a few counts. The genes are TRBV30 and TRBJ1-1; D remains unclear. The germline V and J ends were trimmed by 1 base and 7 bases, with 7 bases remaining between them. Germline lookup yields CDR1 GTSNPN and CDR2 SVGIG (reference sequence). The CDR3 is 11 amino acids. The CDR3 region has the DNA TGTGCCTGGAGTGACGGAGTTGAAGCTTTCTTT. It yields the protein CAWSDGVEAFF.

V gene TRBV4-1 combines with J gene TRBJ2-7; 8 bases are a match to TRBD2. Germline V CDR1 and CDR2: MGHRA, YSYEKL. Unmatched junction bases numbered 9, after V lost 1 base and J lost 7 bases. This CDR3 region has 15 residues. The CDR3 reads CASSQGWREADEQYF. CDR3 in DNA: TGCGCCAGCAGCCAAGGTTGGCGGGAGGCTGATGAGCAGTACTTC.

The V gene is TRBV4-2, the J gene TRBJ2-5; D tentatively reads TRBD1 or TRBD2 (6 bases each). The assigned J gene may be wrong: the sequence end matches TRBJ2-7 better. The germline CDR1 and CDR2 sequences are LGHNA and YNFKEQ. The CDR3 length is 13 residues. In DNA, the CDR3 is TGTGCCAGCAATCACCCGGGGGCGGACGAGCAGTACTTC. It specifies CASNHPGADEQYF.

The rearrangement joins TRBV27 to TRBJ1-1; D possibly corresponds to TRBD1 (5 bases). This CDR3 is 16 amino acids long. Trimming removed 0 bases from V and 5 bases from J, with 16 bases in between. Per germline, CDR1 MNHEY and CDR2 SMNVEV (reference sequence). The CDR3 region is CASSLSLGHLGTEAFF. The CDR3 nucleotides read TGTGCCAGCAGTTTATCATTAGGACATCTGGGGACTGAAGCTTTCTTT.

V is TRBV6-1 and J is TRBJ1-1; D is uncertain. The CDR3 covers 14 residues. The V end lost 0 bases, the J end lost 0 bases, and 5 bases lay between the germline ends. CDR1 MNHNS and CDR2 SASEGT come from the germline V gene. CDR3 nucleotide sequence: TGTGCCAGCAGTGAAGCAACAGTGAACACTGAAGCTTTCTTT. Translated, it gives CASSEATVNTEAFF.

The V gene is TRBV20-1, the J gene TRBJ1-1; no clear D. CDR3 length equals 11 residues. Germline CDR1 is DFQATT and CDR2 is SNEGSKA (reference sequence). V was pared by 5 bases and J by 8 bases, with 12 bases between. The CDR3 coding sequence is TGCAGTGCTCGGCTCGCACCCGAAGCTTTCTTT. As protein: CSARLAPEAFF.

V and J are TRBV2 and TRBJ2-3; 9 bases map to TRBD2. Germline values: CDR1 SNHLY, CDR2 FYNNEI. The CDR3 sequence is 16 residues long. With 8 bases clipped from V and 0 bases from J, the junction kept 9 bases outside the gene matches. Written as DNA, the CDR3 is TGTGCCAGCCCGTTGCCTAGCGGGACTAGCACAGATACGCAGTATTTT. Its translation is CASPLPSGTSTDTQYF.

The genes are TRBV6-5 and TRBJ1-5, with TRBD1 identical over 7 bases. Germline CDR1 reads MNHEY; CDR2 reads SVGAGI. The V and J ends lost 6 bases and 2 bases, in that order; junction bases with no gene match: 7. CDR3 length: 15 amino acids. CDR3 in DNA: TGTGCCAGCAGACACACAGGGGAACGCAATCAGCCCCAGCATTTT. It yields the protein CASRHTGERNQPQHF.

Here the CDR3 DNA reads TGTGCCAGCAGCTTCCAAGAGCCCAACACCGGGGAGCTGTTTTTT. Its protein is CASSFQEPNTGELFF. The V and J genes are TRBV7-6 and TRBJ2-2; no clear D. The CDR3 length is 15 residues. Trimming cost V 3 bases and J 2 bases, with 10 bases left between them. Germline V gene sequence: CDR1 SGHVS, CDR2 FNYEAQ.

This clone was seen just once. The rearrangement uses TRBV11-2 and TRBJ2-7, with D possibly being TRBD1 or TRBD2 (7 bases each). The CDR3 has 15 residues. Germline V gene sequence: CDR1 SGHAT, CDR2 FQNNGV. With 3 bases removed from V and 2 bases from J, the gap between germline ends came to 14 bases. The CDR3 DNA reads TGTGCCAGCAGCTTTTTGACAGGGAGGGCCTACGAGCAGTACTTC. This translates into CASSFLTGRAYEQYF.